This T cell receptor (beta chain) is from a study of cytomegalovirus exposure and HLA in healthy donors. About the research overall: Inside one of the first data releases sat about 85 million unique TCRs taken from HLA-typed donors. General observations from the study: V- and J-gene trimming in TCR beta was tied to a missense DCLRE1C variant by an analysis performed later.

Turning to this clone: Its matching antigen is unknown.

It was with 60 Vbeta and 13 Jbeta primers that the PCR ran. The protocol was immunoSEQ multiplex PCR, while the TCRdb copy is restricted to in-frame clones and leaves out a portion. The sample shows 70,000 to 95,000 clones, 75% of them seen only once. Trimming at V came to 5 bases and at J to 4 bases, leaving 8 bases not matched to a gene. The germline gives CDR1 SGHAT, CDR2 FQNNGV. This CDR3 contains 15 residues. The J gene is TRBJ1-2, the V gene TRBV11-2; 9 bases align to TRBD1. This TCR was sampled from a man in his forties in good health and CMV-seronegative. The sample was PBMCs. The CDR3 loop is CASSNSGTGSYGYTF. The CDR3 bases are TGTGCCAGCAGCAATTCCGGGACAGGGAGCTATGGCTACACCTTC.